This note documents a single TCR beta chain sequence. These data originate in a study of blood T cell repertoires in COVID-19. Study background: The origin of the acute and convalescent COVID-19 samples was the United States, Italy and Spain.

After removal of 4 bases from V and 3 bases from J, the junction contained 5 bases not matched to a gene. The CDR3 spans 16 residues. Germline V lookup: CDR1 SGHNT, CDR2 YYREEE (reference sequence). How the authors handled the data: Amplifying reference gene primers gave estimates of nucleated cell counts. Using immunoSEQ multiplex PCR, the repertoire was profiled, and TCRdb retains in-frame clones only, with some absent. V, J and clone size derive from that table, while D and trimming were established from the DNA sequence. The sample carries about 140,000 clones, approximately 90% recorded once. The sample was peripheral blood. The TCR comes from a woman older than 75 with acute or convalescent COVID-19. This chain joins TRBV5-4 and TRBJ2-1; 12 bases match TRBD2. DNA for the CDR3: TGTGCCAGCAGCCCCAGACTAGCGGGGGACTACAATGAGCAGTTCTTC. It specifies CASSPRLAGDYNEQFF.